This note documents a single T cell receptor beta chain sequence. Antigen specificity is unknown. In the CD4+ fraction, cells were divided into CD45RA+ naive and CD45RA-negative memory subsets. Each subset's genomic DNA was split evenly across several immunoSEQ plates. Original methodology: ImmunoSEQ junction-only sequences lacked quality scores, so their filtering differed. TCRdb's copy holds only in-frame clones and misses some; the assay was immunoSEQ multiplex PCR. V, J and clone size were drawn from that table, and D and trimming were deduced from the DNA. Seen here are roughly 640,000 clones, roughly 70% observed once, and the top ten hold over 1.5%. This entry belongs to a study of shared clonotypes between healthy human individuals. General study results and limits: Rarefaction showed that sequencing of sorted subsets was incomplete (despite large depth).

The receptor was isolated from a woman younger than 45 in good health. Sequencing was done on a sample of memory CD4+ T cells sorted from blood. The subset denotes: CD45RA-negative fraction.

CDR3 nucleotide sequence: TGTGCCAGCAGTGGACGGCCGGGGGGGGAGCAGTACTTC. This codes for CASSGRPGGEQYF. The chain couples TRBV2 to TRBJ2-7; 8 nucleotides agree with TRBD2. The CDR3 is 13 amino acids. The J segment lost 7 bases and the V segment lost 4 bases, leaving 6 bases of the junction unmatched. CDR1 and CDR2 from the germline V gene are SNHLY and FYNNEI. The full variable domain, rest sourced from reference TRBV2 and TRBJ2-7, is EPEVTQTPSHQVTQMGQEVILRCVPISNHLYFYWYRQILGQKVEFLVSFYNNEISEKSEIFDDQFSVERPDGSNFTLKIRSTKLEDSAMYFCASSGRPGGEQYFGPGTRLTVT.